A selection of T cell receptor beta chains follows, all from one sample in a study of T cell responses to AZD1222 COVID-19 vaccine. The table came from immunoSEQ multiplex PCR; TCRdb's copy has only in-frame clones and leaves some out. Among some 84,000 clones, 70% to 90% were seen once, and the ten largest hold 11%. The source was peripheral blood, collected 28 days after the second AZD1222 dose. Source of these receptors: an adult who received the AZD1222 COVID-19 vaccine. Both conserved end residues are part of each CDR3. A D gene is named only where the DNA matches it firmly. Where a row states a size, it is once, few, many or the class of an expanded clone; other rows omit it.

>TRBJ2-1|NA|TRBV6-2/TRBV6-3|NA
TGTGCCAGCAGCCCCTGGGGGGGCGACTCCTACAATGAGCAGTTCTTC
CASSPWGGDSYNEQFF
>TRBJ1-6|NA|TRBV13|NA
TGTGCCAGCAGCCTCTCGGGATCACCCCTCCACTTT
CASSLSGSPLHF
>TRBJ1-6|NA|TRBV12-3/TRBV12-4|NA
TGTGCCAGCACCTCCTCCATCGGCTCACCCCTCCACTTT
CASTSSIGSPLHF
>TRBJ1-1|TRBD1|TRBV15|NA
TGTGCCACCAGCAGGGGGACAGGGGTGATGAACACTGAAGCTTTCTTT
CATSRGTGVMNTEAFF
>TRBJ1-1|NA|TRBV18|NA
TGTGCCAGCTCACCACAGGGCCAGAACACTGAAGCTTTCTTT
CASSPQGQNTEAFF
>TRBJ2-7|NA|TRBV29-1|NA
TGCAGCGTTGAAACTCCCGGAGGCTCCTACGAGCAGTACTTC
CSVETPGGSYEQYF
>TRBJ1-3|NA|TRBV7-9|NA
TGTGCCAGCAGCTTAGTACGTGGGAGCTCTGGAAACACCATATATTTT
CASSLVRGSSGNTIYF
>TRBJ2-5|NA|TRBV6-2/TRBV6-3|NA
TGTGCCAGCAGCCACATTGTTGCGGAAGGGGTGGAGACCCAGTACTTC
CASSHIVAEGVETQYF
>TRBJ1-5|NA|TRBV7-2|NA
TGTGCCAGCAGCTTCCGGGAAAGTTCAAGCAATCAGCCCCAGCATTTT
CASSFRESSSNQPQHF
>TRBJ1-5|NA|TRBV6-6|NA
TGTGCCAGCAGACTTGGGGTAGGCGGACAGCCCCAGCATTTT
CASRLGVGGQPQHF
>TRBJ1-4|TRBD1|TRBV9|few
TGTGCCAGCAGGCCCGAAGAGGCAGGGGGGACTGAAAAACTGTTTTTT
CASRPEEAGGTEKLFF
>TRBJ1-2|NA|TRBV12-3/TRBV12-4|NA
TGTGCCAGCAGTTTAGCAGGGAACGGCTACACCTTC
CASSLAGNGYTF
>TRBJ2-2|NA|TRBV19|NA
TGTGCCAGTACCTGGTCCCAGAACACCGGGGAGCTGTTTTTT
CASTWSQNTGELFF
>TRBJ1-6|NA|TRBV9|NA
TGTGCCAGCAGCGCAGGGAAGAATTCACCCCTCCACTTT
CASSAGKNSPLHF
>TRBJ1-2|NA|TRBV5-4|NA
TGTGCCAGCACCCCTCGGGGTAACTATGGCTACACCTTC
CASTPRGNYGYTF
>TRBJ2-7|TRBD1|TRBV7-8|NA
TGTGCCAGCAGCTTAGATCTGGGACAGGGATTCGAGCAGTACTTC
CASSLDLGQGFEQYF
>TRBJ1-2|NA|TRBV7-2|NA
TGTGCCAGCGGTGTCCGAGTTACTACTAACTATGGCTACACCTTC
CASGVRVTTNYGYTF
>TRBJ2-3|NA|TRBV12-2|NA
TGTGCAAGTCGTGTAGGGCCGGGGCAATACACAGATACGCAGTATTTT
CASRVGPGQYTDTQYF